This T cell receptor (beta chain) was documented in a study of CD8 T cells in ankylosing spondylitis. For TCR beta, libraries came from quantitative 5'-RACE with molecular barcodes. TCRdb re-called the 5' RACE reads through MiXCR, storing one row per CDR3 protein. Found here are approximately 150,000 distinct CDR3 sequences, around a third of them singletons; the top ten hold approximately 6%. Study-level points and caveats: Relatively scarce in peripheral blood, disease-linked clones were CD8+. Made up of 7 to 9 highly homologous variants, a TCR beta motif appeared characteristic of ankylosing spondylitis blood. Matched ankylosing spondylitis synovial fluid reportedly contained a significantly enriched population of disease-linked clones.

In the case of this clonotype: Its antigen is unknown.

Sequences were obtained from synovial fluid, either unsorted or a sorted T cell fraction (not recorded which). The TCR sequence derives from a male donor with ankylosing spondylitis.

CDR3 DNA: TGTGCCAGCAGCCCTGGGTGGAGTGAGCAGTTCTTC. Protein product: CASSPGWSEQFF. The rearrangement links TRBV6-5 to TRBJ2-1; D gene ambiguous. Germline values: CDR1 MNHEY, CDR2 SVGAGI. The CDR3 extends over 12 amino acids. Trimming shortened V by 6 bases and J by 9 bases, and 12 bases separated the two germline ends.